This T cell receptor (beta chain) is from a study of blood T cells in healthy people across ages. As to this clonotype: Antigen unknown.

Study-wide results and caveats: The fall in TCR beta diversity per million T cells was roughly linear with age. Relative to aged donors, long-lived donors carried more naive CD4+ cells and displayed higher diversity.

All donors came from Russia, were Caucasian and healthy, and spanned ages roughly 6 to 95. Through a sample-barcoded 5' primer and a J-beta primer mix, a second PCR was run for roughly 6 to 11 cycles. A single record per CDR3 protein comes from TCRdb applying MiXCR to the 5' RACE reads. The table has 800,000 to 900,000 distinct CDR3 sequences, approximately 59% seen once; the top ten hold roughly 26%. V lost 5 bases and J lost 6; bases outside the gene matches: 15. The CDR3 extends over 16 amino acids. The chain joins TRBV6-7 to TRBJ1-2, with TRBD1 matching over 7 bases. TRBV6-7 is noted as an ORF with a role that remains uncertain. This receptor was identified in a man under 40 in good health. Specimen: blood. The CDR3 DNA reads as TGTGCCAGCAGTCCCCCTTTTACCGGGACAGTCGATGGCTACACCTTC. Translated: CASSPPFTGTVDGYTF.